This T cell receptor (beta chain) was recovered during a study of T cell repertoires in cytomegalovirus infection. Study-level background: Both CMV infection and a matching HLA type were indicated by public TCR beta signatures.

V lost 6 bases to trimming and J lost 1 base, with 15 bases between them. This CDR3 has 15 residues. TCRdb fed the reads into MiXCR, producing one record per CDR3 protein. The sample shows about 740,000 distinct CDR3 sequences, 35% of them seen only once. Overall study findings and caveats: Carriage of CMV together with the relevant HLA was identifiable through cumulative public TCR beta family frequency.

With respect to this clonotype: The antigen is not known.

The material sequenced was PBMCs. The sequence was obtained from a human donor in good health (CMV status not recorded). Some clones in this sample may be carry-over from other donors' samples. The rearrangement links TRBV12-3 or TRBV12-4 to TRBJ2-5; D not resolved. Written as DNA, the CDR3 is TGTGCCAGCAGCCACACCGAGAAAACCCAAGAGACCCAGTACTTC. The encoded protein is CASSHTEKTQETQYF.